Each of the 26 T cell receptor beta chains below was sequenced from the same sample in a study of shared clonotypes between healthy human individuals. The naive CD8 subset, CD45RO-negative cells positively selected for CCR7, excluded terminally differentiated effector memory CD45RA+ cells. TCRdb keeps only in-frame clones here, not all; method: immunoSEQ multiplex PCR. The sample lists approximately 720,000 clones, around 92% occurring once. Sequencing input: naive CD8+ T cells sorted from blood. Receptors were obtained from a man aged 25 to 40 in good health.

The J gene is TRBJ2-7, the V gene TRBV7-9; TRBD2 is a possible D gene (5 bases). The CDR3 contains 16 residues. Germline CDR1 SEHNR, CDR2 FQNEAQ (reference sequence). V lost 4 bases and J lost 4, with 20 bases in between. CDR3 in amino acids: CASSSGLGSQSYEQYF. CDR3 nucleotides: TGTGCCAGCAGCTCAGGACTGGGCTCCCAATCTTACGAGCAGTACTTC.

The J gene is TRBJ2-3, the V gene TRBV7-8; 11 nucleotides match TRBD2. The CDR3 runs to 17 residues. J gave up 2 bases and V 2 bases, and 6 bases lay outside the gene matches. From germline, CDR1 is SGHVS and CDR2 FQNEAQ. The CDR3: CASSLPRGLADTDTQYF. CDR3 nucleotide sequence: TGTGCCAGCAGCTTACCGCGGGGACTAGCGGACACAGATACGCAGTATTTT.

The chain is built from TRBV23-1 and TRBJ2-2; TRBD1 is a possible D gene (6 bases). TRBV23-1 belongs to the ORF category, with a function that is uncertain. CDR3 length: 17 residues. The ends were cut back, 6 bases at V and 6 bases at J, with 23 bases in the middle. Here the CDR3 reads CASSPPGHPSGAGELFF. The CDR3 DNA is TGCGCCAGCAGCCCGCCGGGACACCCTTCCGGGGCCGGGGAGCTGTTTTTT.

This sequence joins TRBV7-9 and TRBJ2-7, with 7 positions matching TRBD2. The CDR3 length is 14 residues. CDR1 is SEHNR and CDR2 is FQNEAQ in the germline V gene (reference sequence). V lost 1 base and J lost 6; bases outside the gene matches: 6. The DNA for the CDR3 is TGTGCCAGCAGCTTAGATCCCGGGACTATCGAGCAGTACTTC. This sequence encodes CASSLDPGTIEQYF.

This clone was recorded only once. The rearrangement joins TRBV6-1 to TRBJ2-7, with D hard to call. V was clipped by 7 bases and J by 5 bases, with 0 bases between them. Per germline, CDR1 MNHNS and CDR2 SASEGT. The CDR3 sequence is 8 residues long. The CDR3 DNA sequence: TGTGCCAGCAACGAGCAGTACTTC. Translated, it gives CASNEQYF.

The genes are TRBV7-8 and TRBJ2-7; 11 nucleotides align to TRBD2. This CDR3 has 15 residues. Germline lookup yields CDR1 SGHVS and CDR2 FQNEAQ. V shed 6 bases and J 3 bases; nucleotides not matched to a gene: 7. The CDR3 region is CASSLAGGSHYEQYF. The CDR3 nucleotides are TGTGCCAGCAGTCTAGCGGGAGGCTCTCACTACGAGCAGTACTTC.

This clone was seen once. The gene calls are TRBV14 and TRBJ2-2, with a tentative D call TRBD1 (6 bases). From germline, CDR1 is SGHDN and CDR2 FVKESK. The CDR3 covers 14 residues. Trimming cost V 4 bases and J 4 bases, with 10 bases left between them. The CDR3 here is CASSPRGSTGELFF. CDR3 in DNA: TGTGCCAGCAGCCCGAGGGGGAGCACCGGGGAGCTGTTTTTT.

The chain couples TRBV5-5 to TRBJ2-1, with 9 bases matching TRBD1. The CDR3 extends over 14 amino acids. V was clipped by 2 bases and J by 7 bases; unmatched bases: 4. Germline CDR1 and CDR2: SGHKS and YYEKEE (reference sequence). Here the CDR3 reads CASSFTGGRNEQFF. The CDR3 DNA follows: TGTGCCAGCAGCTTTACAGGGGGCCGAAATGAGCAGTTCTTC.

This chain links TRBV11-2 with TRBJ2-5; D is unclear. Germline CDR1 is SGHAT and CDR2 is FQNNGV. The V end lost 3 bases, the J end lost 2 bases, and 4 bases lay between the germline ends. CDR3 size: 12 residues. Here the CDR3 DNA reads TGTGCCAGCAGCTTTTATCAAGAGACCCAGTACTTC. Its protein product is CASSFYQETQYF.

V is TRBV7-9 and J is TRBJ1-3, with TRBD1 matching 7 bases. There are 17 residues in the CDR3. CDR1 is SEHNR and CDR2 is FQNEAQ in the germline V gene (reference sequence). V lost 5 bases, J lost 4 bases, and 14 bases stayed unmatched. In DNA, the CDR3 is TGTGCCAGCAGCGGGACAGTACTAACCCAAGCCGGAAACACCATATATTTT. Protein product: CASSGTVLTQAGNTIYF.

The table lists this clone with a few counts. V and J are TRBV28 and TRBJ1-5; 7 bases fit TRBD1. The CDR3 is 12 residues long. Germline lookup yields CDR1 MDHEN and CDR2 SYDVKM. CDR3 region: CVGGASNQPQHF. CDR3 coding DNA: TGTGTAGGGGGCGCCAGCAATCAGCCCCAGCATTTT.

CDR3 region: CASSQRIPDTQYF. In DNA form, the CDR3 reads TGTGCCAGCAGCCAGCGAATCCCAGATACGCAGTATTTT. V and J are TRBV7-8 and TRBJ2-3; D gene uncertain. V lost 5 bases, J lost 4 bases, and 10 bases lay in between. CDR3 size: 13 residues. Germline CDR1 SGHVS, CDR2 FQNEAQ.

The genes are TRBV7-9 and TRBJ2-7; 7 positions match TRBD1. CDR1 and CDR2 (germline): SEHNR, FQNEAQ (reference sequence). This CDR3 is 16 amino acids long. With V trimmed by 4 bases and J by 3 bases, 12 bases remained unmatched. CDR3 sequence (DNA): TGTGCCAGCAGCTCCGAGCTGACAGGGCTCTTCTACGAGCAGTACTTC. It is translated as CASSSELTGLFYEQYF.

J is TRBJ2-3 and V is TRBV11-3, with 10 bases fitting TRBD2. Losses at the gene ends were 0 bases for V and 4 bases for J; bases not matched to a gene: 4. The CDR3 has 16 residues. From germline, CDR1 is SGHNT and CDR2 YENEEA. The CDR3 here is CASSLEPSGRPDTQYF. CDR3 DNA: TGTGCCAGCAGCTTAGAGCCTAGCGGGAGACCAGATACGCAGTATTTT.

The gene calls are TRBV7-3 and TRBJ2-7, with 8 positions matching TRBD1. The germline CDR1 and CDR2 sequences are SGHTA and FQGTGA. The CDR3 is 18 amino acids. V was pared by 2 bases and J by 0 bases, with 12 bases of the junction left unmatched. CDR3 sequence (DNA): TGTGCCAGCAGCTTAGATGCGTCGACAGGGGCCTTCTCCTACGAGCAGTACTTC. Protein: CASSLDASTGAFSYEQYF.

The V call is TRBV14, the J call TRBJ2-1; 13 nucleotides agree with TRBD2. There are 17 residues in the CDR3. In germline, CDR1 is SGHDN, CDR2 FVKESK. The V segment lost 3 bases and the J segment 3 bases; nucleotides outside the gene matches: 5. CDR3 bases: TGTGCCAGCAGCCAGCCGACTAGCGGGGGGAACTACAATGAGCAGTTCTTC. The encoded protein is CASSQPTSGGNYNEQFF.

This clone was seen a few times. The same CDR3 also results from other DNA sequences found in this sample. This chain uses TRBV7-9 with TRBJ2-1, with TRBD2 identical over 10 bases. The CDR3 has 15 amino acids. V gave up 1 base and J gave up 6 bases; unmatched junction bases: 3. The germline V gene has CDR1 SEHNR and CDR2 FQNEAQ (reference sequence). CDR3 residues: CASSLGSGRLNEQFF. DNA for the CDR3: TGTGCCAGCAGCTTAGGTAGCGGGAGGCTCAATGAGCAGTTCTTC.

The chain has TRBV6-5 and TRBJ2-1, with 7 bases fitting TRBD1. The V gene end was trimmed by 2 bases and the J gene end by 2 bases; junction bases not matched to a gene: 6. The CDR3 has 16 amino acids. In germline, CDR1 is MNHEY, CDR2 SVGAGI. This CDR3 reads CASSYETGPTYNEQFF. DNA of the CDR3: TGTGCCAGCAGTTACGAGACAGGGCCGACCTACAATGAGCAGTTCTTC.

V and J are TRBV25-1 and TRBJ2-3; 7 nucleotides line up with TRBD1. V lost 3 bases and J lost 0; bases outside the gene matches: 12. The CDR3 extends over 18 amino acids. Germline V gene lookup returns CDR1 MGHDK and CDR2 SYGVNS. In nucleotides, the CDR3 is TGTGCCAGCAGTGACACTGACAGGACAGGACCAAGCACAGATACGCAGTATTTT. Its protein is CASSDTDRTGPSTDTQYF. Full variable domain (rest looked up from reference TRBV25-1 and TRBJ2-3): EADIYQTPRYLVIGTGKKITLECSQTMGHDKMYWYQQDPGMELHLIHYSYGVNSTEKGDLSSESTVSRIRTEHFPLTLESARPSHTSQYLCASSDTDRTGPSTDTQYFGPGTRLTVL.

The J gene is TRBJ2-3, the V gene TRBV28, with TRBD1 matching over 7 bases. V was pared by 4 bases and J by 0 bases, with 4 bases of the junction left unmatched. The germline V gene has CDR1 MDHEN and CDR2 SYDVKM. The CDR3 loop spans 15 amino acids. The CDR3 sequence is CASSSGGTSTDTQYF. CDR3 coding DNA: TGTGCCAGCAGTTCAGGGGGAACGAGCACAGATACGCAGTATTTT. The whole variable domain, remainder taken from reference TRBV28 and TRBJ2-3, is DVKVTQSSRYLVKRTGEKVFLECVQDMDHENMFWYRQDPGLGLRLIYFSYDVKMKEKGDIPEGYSVSREKKERFSLILESASTNQTSMYLCASSSGGTSTDTQYFGPGTRLTVL.

This clone was picked up one time. Germline is not matched at one junction end, which may reflect a read error. Different DNA sequences within this sample yield the same CDR3. The chain combines TRBV11-3 with TRBJ2-3; 9 bases map to TRBD2. This CDR3 is 18 amino acids long. CDR1 and CDR2 from the germline V gene are SGHNT and YENEEA. The chain's CDR3 is CASSPRMDSGSGTDTQYF. The CDR3 DNA sequence: TGCGCCAGCAGCCCCAGGATGGATAGCGGGAGTGGCACAGATACGCAGTATTTT.

This rearrangement joins TRBV27 to TRBJ2-1; 9 nucleotides align to TRBD2. Germline CDR1 is MNHEY and CDR2 is SMNVEV (reference sequence). There are 15 residues in the CDR3. The J segment lost 7 bases and the V segment lost 5 bases, leaving 9 bases of the junction unmatched. CDR3 sequence (DNA): TGTGCCAGCAGTGACCGGACTAGCGCGGAAAATGAGCAGTTCTTC. Residues: CASSDRTSAENEQFF.

The V and J genes are TRBV10-3 and TRBJ2-7, with 12 bases lining up with TRBD2. Germline V gene data show CDR1 as ENHRY and CDR2 as SYGVKD. V dropped 3 bases and J dropped 4; count of bases not matched to a gene: 4. The CDR3 runs to 15 residues. CDR3 in amino acids: CAISDLAGGRYEQYF. CDR3 nucleotide sequence: TGTGCCATCAGTGACCTAGCGGGAGGGAGGTACGAGCAGTACTTC.

The genes are TRBV7-9 and TRBJ2-3; possibly TRBD1 or TRBD2 for D (5 bases each). Trimming took off 5 bases at V and 0 bases at J, with 15 bases between the two ends. CDR1 and CDR2 from the germline V gene are SEHNR and FQNEAQ (reference sequence). The CDR3 length is 16 residues. Here the CDR3 DNA reads TGTGCCAGCAGCCCCCGGGACGGACGAAGCACAGATACGCAGTATTTT. It translates to CASSPRDGRSTDTQYF.

The V call is TRBV27, the J call TRBJ1-1; maybe TRBD1 (6 bases). The CDR3 extends over 14 amino acids. The germline V gene has CDR1 MNHEY and CDR2 SMNVEV (reference sequence). V lost 5 bases and J 1 base, leaving 11 bases between the germline ends. The CDR3 nucleotides are TGTGCCAGCAGTACCTTGACAGGGAACACTGAAGCTTTCTTT. Translation: CASSTLTGNTEAFF.

The genes are TRBV11-3 and TRBJ2-1; D ambiguous. The CDR3 totals 12 residues. Trimming cost V 0 bases and J 9 bases, with 6 bases left between them. Germline lookup yields CDR1 SGHNT and CDR2 YENEEA. The CDR3, as DNA: TGTGCCAGCAGCTTAGAGGGTGGTGAGCAGTTCTTC. Translated, it gives CASSLEGGEQFF.